Given below is one T cell receptor beta chain in context. The clone's antigen remains unknown. Per-nucleotide qualities are absent, and no much larger clonotype sits a single base away. The data were taken from a study of CD8 T cells in ankylosing spondylitis (dated by TCRdb to the late 2010s). At the level of the whole study: To find TCR variants linked to disease, the study profiled T cell receptor beta repertoires in ankylosing spondylitis patients and healthy donors. The whole study cohort included some 100 healthy donors and about two dozen ankylosing spondylitis patients. Peripheral blood was sampled, and synovial fluid was also collected from ankylosing spondylitis patients. Points the paper makes about the study in general: A TCR beta motif made up of several highly homologous amino acid variants appeared to be characteristic of blood from ankylosing spondylitis patients. According to the report, matched synovial fluid samples from ankylosing spondylitis patients were significantly enriched for the disease-linked clones. Some of the motif variants had been reported before in the synovial fluid and blood of reactive arthritis patients, a finding that suggests common disease-initiation mechanisms. In peripheral blood, the disease-linked clones were found at relatively low frequencies and had a CD8+ phenotype.

Sequenced on an Illumina HiSeq 2500. TCR beta libraries were prepared by quantitative 5'-RACE with molecular barcodes. From the authors' description of their analysis: Disease-linked TCR variants were identified with a new computational method built on a probabilistic model of VDJ rearrangement. The public reads were reanalyzed by TCRdb: fastp trimming at Q25, MiXCR alignment, in-frame beta chains only. Every CDR3 protein is listed once, alongside the most common genes and DNA of its rows. What appears here as the V and J calls and clone size reflects TCRdb's work, not the paper's. This sample has under 250,000 distinct CDR3 sequences in its table, and about 30% of those were observed once. Roughly 4.2% of the sample lies in the top ten. Including cysteine and phenylalanine, the CDR3 has 14 amino acids. Solely the CDR3 DNA is kept, with 42 bases framed from the first base. Ends trimmed: V by 8 bases, J by 2 bases; bases unmatched to a gene: 7. CDR1 and CDR2, looked up from the germline V gene (reference sequence), are LNHDA and SQIVND.

The clonotype was recovered from a male donor with ankylosing spondylitis or in good health (not recorded which). The sample was blood, either unsorted or a sorted T cell fraction (not recorded which). This receptor chain uses TRBV19 and TRBJ2-7; 9 bases in the middle match TRBD1. Read as DNA, the sequence is TGTGCCAGTGCCCGGGACAGGGACACCTACGAGCAGTACTTC. Translated, it gives CASARDRDTYEQYF.